This T cell receptor (beta chain) was captured in a study of early T cells in non-severe SARS-CoV-2 infection. Study information: Bulk RNA taken from unsorted whole blood was sequenced, leaving chains unpaired.

This clonotype was counted at least ten times. Each single cDNA molecule received a unique molecular identifier. MiXCR, run by TCRdb on the 5' RACE reads, gives a single entry per CDR3 protein. Altogether roughly 100,000 distinct CDR3 sequences are present, around 14% being singletons, with the ten largest covering less than 8%. The CDR3 contains 15 residues. Trimming stripped 5 bases from V and 2 bases from J, with 19 bases between. CDR1 and CDR2 (germline): DFQATT, SNEGSKA (reference sequence). J is TRBJ2-7 and V is TRBV20-1; tentatively, D is TRBD1 (7 bases). Sequences were obtained from whole blood. The sequence was obtained from an adult who was a healthcare worker with PCR-confirmed SARS-CoV-2 infection or an uninfected control (not recorded which). The CDR3 coding sequence is TGCAGTGCTGAAATGACAGGGAGGAAACCCTACGAGCAGTACTTC. Translated: CSAEMTGRKPYEQYF.